The 23 T cell receptor beta chains listed next were all sequenced from one sample in a study of shared clonotypes between healthy human individuals. This table comes from immunoSEQ multiplex PCR, and its TCRdb copy is limited to in-frame clones, with some not included. The table lists over a million clones, around 97% of them singletons. Sequencing was carried out using naive CD4+ T cells sorted from blood. Subset in this sample: CD45RA+ positively selected. These receptors all stem from a man aged 30 to 39 in good health.

The rearrangement uses TRBV27 and TRBJ2-7, with 8 bases matching TRBD2. V lost 2 bases, J lost 5 bases, and 5 bases stayed unmatched. Germline lookup yields CDR1 MNHEY and CDR2 SMNVEV (reference sequence). This CDR3 has 14 residues. As DNA, the CDR3 is TGTGCCAGCAGTTTAAAGCGGGAGTCCCACGAGCAGTACTTC. It encodes CASSLKRESHEQYF.

The chain employs TRBV18 and TRBJ1-5, with TRBD1 identical over 7 bases. V lost 5 bases and J lost 11; bases outside the gene matches: 9. The CDR3 consists of 13 residues. CDR1 KGHSH and CDR2 LQKENI come from the germline V gene. The CDR3 DNA reads as TGTGCCAGCTCAGACGACGGGACAGAAGCCCAGCATTTT. Translated: CASSDDGTEAQHF.

V usage is TRBV5-1 and J usage is TRBJ2-7; D is unresolved. The germline CDR1 and CDR2 sequences are SGHRS and YFSETQ. The CDR3 length is 14 residues. Trimming left V 0 bases short and J 7 bases short, with 14 bases between. CDR3 nucleotide sequence: TGCGCCAGCAGCTTGGGACACCCCCTAGGGGAGCAGTACTTC. It specifies CASSLGHPLGEQYF.

This chain connects TRBV9 to TRBJ2-5; tentative D call: TRBD1 (6 bases). Per germline, CDR1 SGDLS and CDR2 YYNGEE. The CDR3 is 15 amino acids. V lost 3 bases and J 1 base, leaving 13 bases between the germline ends. The DNA of the CDR3 is TGTGCCAGCAGCGGGGGGCCGGGCCTCCAAGAGACCCAGTACTTC. Amino acids: CASSGGPGLQETQYF.

This clone was picked up one time. Other DNA sequences from this sample encode an identical CDR3 as well. The chain has TRBV28 and TRBJ1-2; D remains unclear. CDR1 is MDHEN and CDR2 is SYDVKM in the germline V gene. Trimming left V 2 bases short and J 4 bases short, with 8 bases between. This CDR3 has 13 amino acids. CDR3 sequence reads: CASSLRGGYGYTF. In nucleotides, the CDR3 is TGTGCCAGCAGTTTACGGGGAGGCTATGGCTACACCTTC.

This chain joins TRBV5-6 and TRBJ2-4; perhaps TRBD1 as D (5 bases). CDR1 SGHDT and CDR2 YYEEEE come from the germline V gene. The CDR3 totals 16 residues. Trimming cost V 3 bases and J 8 bases, with 21 bases left between them. CDR3 bases: TGTGCCAGCAGCTCCTTCCGGTCGACAGATAGGTACATTCAGTACTTC. Translating gives CASSSFRSTDRYIQYF.

This rearrangement joins TRBV6-1 to TRBJ2-5; D is unresolved. Germline V gene lookup returns CDR1 MNHNS and CDR2 SASEGT. This CDR3 has 13 residues. Trimming pared 4 bases from V and 6 bases from J, leaving 12 bases between. The CDR3 spells CASSGSRIKTQYF. The CDR3, as DNA: TGTGCCAGCAGTGGTTCTAGAATAAAGACCCAGTACTTC.

This sequence joins TRBV7-9 and TRBJ2-1; D may be TRBD1 or TRBD2 (5 bases each). Germline CDR1 and CDR2: SEHNR and FQNEAQ (reference sequence). Trimming cost V 11 bases and J 6 bases, with 14 bases left between them. This CDR3 region has 12 residues. The CDR3 loop reads CAHTYGANEQFF. CDR3 in DNA: TGTGCCCATACCTACGGGGCCAATGAGCAGTTCTTC.

The chain recombines TRBV28 with TRBJ2-7; weak D call: TRBD1 (6 bases). V was cut by 1 base and J by 3 bases, with 13 bases left in between. CDR1 MDHEN and CDR2 SYDVKM come from the germline V gene. The CDR3 covers 15 residues. Written as DNA, the CDR3 is TGTGCCAGCAGTTTATCTGTAGGACAGAGCTACGAGCAGTACTTC. It codes for CASSLSVGQSYEQYF.

This clone appeared a single time. The chain uses TRBV27 and TRBJ1-5; D not certain. The V end was cut by 8 bases, the J end by 1 base, with 6 bases between. Germline V CDR1 and CDR2: MNHEY, SMNVEV (reference sequence). The CDR3 length is 12 residues. This chain's CDR3 is CASGRSNQPQHF. The DNA for the CDR3 is TGTGCCAGCGGGAGAAGCAATCAGCCCCAGCATTTT.

The chain carries TRBV9 and TRBJ2-1; D is ambiguous. CDR1 and CDR2 (germline): SGDLS, YYNGEE. Trimming took 4 bases from V and 8 from J, leaving 13 bases between them. The CDR3 loop spans 13 amino acids. CDR3 coding DNA: TGTGCCAGCAGCCCGCCCTTTGGGGATGAGCAGTTCTTC. Protein sequence: CASSPPFGDEQFF.

The chain carries TRBV5-1 and TRBJ2-1; D remains ambiguous. The V gene's germline CDR1 is SGHRS and CDR2 YFSETQ. This CDR3 is built from 13 residues. V gave up 2 bases and J gave up 10 bases, with 13 bases separating them. The chain's CDR3 is CASSLNRGPEQFF. For the CDR3, the DNA is TGCGCCAGCAGCTTAAATAGAGGTCCAGAGCAGTTCTTC.

The chain carries TRBV30 and TRBJ2-7, with 13 nucleotides matching TRBD2. This CDR3 has 13 amino acids. From germline, CDR1 is GTSNPN and CDR2 SVGIG (reference sequence). The V segment lost 4 bases and the J segment 6 bases; nucleotides outside the gene matches: 3. The CDR3 coding sequence is TGTGCCTGGACGGGACTAGCGGGACTCGAGCAGTACTTC. This codes for CAWTGLAGLEQYF.

The rearrangement links TRBV5-4 to TRBJ2-1; D call uncertain. CDR1 is SGHNT and CDR2 is YYREEE in the germline V gene (reference sequence). The CDR3 covers 12 residues. Trimming pared 7 bases from V and 4 bases from J, leaving 9 bases between. This chain's CDR3 is CASGGLYNEQFF. CDR3 nucleotides: TGTGCCAGCGGTGGATTATACAATGAGCAGTTCTTC.

V usage is TRBV18 and J usage is TRBJ2-2; weak D call: TRBD2 (7 bases). This CDR3 has 18 amino acids. Germline V gives CDR1 KGHSH, CDR2 LQKENI. V was clipped by 6 bases and J by 0 bases, with 20 bases between them. CDR3 in DNA: TGTGCCAGCTCTCGGGGGGCACCTGGGGGCGCGAACACCGGGGAGCTGTTTTTT. This gives the protein CASSRGAPGGANTGELFF.

CDR3: CASSYNRRPTGELFF. CDR3 bases: TGTGCCAGCAGTTATAACCGACGGCCCACCGGGGAGCTGTTTTTT. The J gene is TRBJ2-2, the V gene TRBV6-6; D is ambiguous. The V gene lost 3 bases and the J gene lost 4 bases, with 12 bases spanning the gap. Germline V CDR1 and CDR2: MNHNY, SVGAGI (reference sequence). There are 15 residues in the CDR3.

With regard to this clone: This specimen includes other DNA sequences encoding the same CDR3. CDR3 loop: CSVEAGTYEQYF. Written as DNA, the CDR3 is TGCAGCGTTGAGGCAGGCACCTACGAGCAGTACTTC. The chain links TRBV29-1 to TRBJ2-7, with no clear D. The CDR3 loop spans 12 amino acids. Germline V gene sequence: CDR1 SQVTM, CDR2 ANQGSEA. Trimming took off 3 bases at V and 2 bases at J, with 8 bases between the two ends.

The V and J genes are TRBV11-2 and TRBJ2-5; 9 bases are a match to TRBD1. Germline-derived CDR1 and CDR2 are SGHAT and FQNNGV. The CDR3 contains 14 residues. With 5 bases clipped from V and 1 base from J, the junction kept 2 bases outside the gene matches. CDR3 DNA: TGTGCCAGCAGCACGGGACAGGGCCAAGAGACCCAGTACTTC. This encodes CASSTGQGQETQYF.

V and J are TRBV7-8 and TRBJ2-2, with 7 bases matching TRBD1. The V gene's germline CDR1 is SGHVS and CDR2 FQNEAQ. Trimming cost V 5 bases and J 8 bases; bases outside gene matches: 20. The length of the CDR3 is 18 residues. The CDR3: CASSPSRGWQGVSGELFF. The DNA of the CDR3 is TGTGCCAGCAGCCCATCCCGGGGTTGGCAGGGGGTATCTGGGGAGCTGTTTTTT.

The chain combines TRBV5-1 with TRBJ2-7; perhaps TRBD2 as D (7 bases). CDR3 length equals 16 residues. Germline values: CDR1 SGHRS, CDR2 YFSETQ. Trimming shortened V by 4 bases and J by 7 bases, and 24 bases separated the two germline ends. The CDR3 loop reads CASSPNSLSGGWEQYF. The DNA for the CDR3 is TGCGCCAGCAGCCCCAATAGTTTATCGGGGGGCTGGGAGCAGTACTTC.

V gene TRBV19 combines with J gene TRBJ1-5; TRBD1 agrees at 10 bases. CDR3 size: 16 residues. Germline loops: CDR1 LNHDA, CDR2 SQIVND (reference sequence). With V trimmed by 5 bases and J by 5 bases, 9 bases remained unmatched. CDR3 protein: CASSGPMTGGDQPQHF. The CDR3 DNA sequence: TGTGCCAGTAGTGGACCCATGACAGGGGGCGATCAGCCCCAGCATTTT.

The chain has TRBV7-2 and TRBJ2-2, with 12 bases identical to TRBD2. This CDR3 is 19 amino acids long. Germline assignment: CDR1 SGHTA and CDR2 FQGNSA. With V trimmed by 2 bases and J by 0 bases, 7 bases remained unmatched. The CDR3 nucleotides read TGTGCCAGCAGCTTAAAACTAGCGGGAGGAAGTTCGAACACCGGGGAGCTGTTTTTT. It translates to CASSLKLAGGSSNTGELFF.

A single count supports this clone. This same CDR3 is encoded by further DNA sequences in the sample. The chain has TRBV7-2 and TRBJ1-5; D is ambiguous. Trimming shortened V by 6 bases and J by 0 bases, and 6 bases separated the two germline ends. The CDR3 sequence is 13 residues long. The germline V gene encodes CDR1 SGHTA and CDR2 FQGNSA. In DNA, the CDR3 is TGTGCCAGCAGATTGGATAGCAATCAGCCCCAGCATTTT. Translated, it gives CASRLDSNQPQHF.